This entry concerns a single TCR beta chain. Its antigen is as yet unknown. The data stem from a study of cytomegalovirus exposure and HLA in healthy donors. Turning to the study itself: A preliminary data release comprised roughly 80 million unique TCRs obtained from HLA-typed donors.

60 Vbeta and 13 Jbeta primers were used in PCR. Profiling relied on immunoSEQ multiplex PCR, and the TCRdb table lists in-frame clones only, not all of them. Among about 150,000 clones listed, under 80% were seen once. The study, taken as a whole, reports: TCR beta chains numbering 164 were designated cytomegalovirus-associated.

The germline V gene has CDR1 MGHDK and CDR2 SYGVNS. Trimming pared 6 bases from V and 6 bases from J, leaving 21 bases between. CDR3 length: 15 residues. The specimen was PBMCs. The sequence came from a man aged 18 to 29 in good health and CMV-seropositive. V usage is TRBV25-1 and J usage is TRBJ2-7; the D gene is possibly TRBD1 (7 bases). CDR3 in amino acids: CASREGDRDVGEQYF. The CDR3 nucleotides are TGTGCCAGCAGGGAGGGAGACAGGGATGTTGGCGAGCAGTACTTC.